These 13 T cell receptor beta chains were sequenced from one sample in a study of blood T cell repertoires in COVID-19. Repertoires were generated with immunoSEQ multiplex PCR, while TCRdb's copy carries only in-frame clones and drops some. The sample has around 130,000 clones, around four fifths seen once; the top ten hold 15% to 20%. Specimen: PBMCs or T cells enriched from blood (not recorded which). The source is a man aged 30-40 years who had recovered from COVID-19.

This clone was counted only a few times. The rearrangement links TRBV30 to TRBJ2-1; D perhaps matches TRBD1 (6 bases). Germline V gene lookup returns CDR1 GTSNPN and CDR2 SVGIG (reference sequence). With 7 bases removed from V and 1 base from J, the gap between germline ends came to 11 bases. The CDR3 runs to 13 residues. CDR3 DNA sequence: TGTGCCTTCCTCAGGGGATCCTACAATGAGCAGTTCTTC. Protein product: CAFLRGSYNEQFF. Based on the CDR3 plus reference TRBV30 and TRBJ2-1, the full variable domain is SQTIHQWPATLVQPVGSPLSLECTVEGTSNPNLYWYRQAAGRGLQLLFYSVGIGQISSEVPQNLSASRPQDRQFILSSKKLLLSDSGFYLCAFLRGSYNEQFFGPGTRLTVL.

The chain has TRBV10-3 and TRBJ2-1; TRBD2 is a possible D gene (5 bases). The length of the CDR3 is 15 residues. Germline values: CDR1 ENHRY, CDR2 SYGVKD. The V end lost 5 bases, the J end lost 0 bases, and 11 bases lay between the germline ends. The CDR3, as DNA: TGTGCCATCAGTCCCAGAGGGAGCTCCTACAATGAGCAGTTCTTC. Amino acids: CAISPRGSSYNEQFF.

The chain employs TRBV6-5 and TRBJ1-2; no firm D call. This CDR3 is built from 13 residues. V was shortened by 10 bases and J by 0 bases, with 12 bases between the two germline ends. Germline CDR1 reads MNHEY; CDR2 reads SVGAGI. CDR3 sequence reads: CAIGMPANYGYTF. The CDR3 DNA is TGTGCCATCGGGATGCCGGCTAACTATGGCTACACCTTC.

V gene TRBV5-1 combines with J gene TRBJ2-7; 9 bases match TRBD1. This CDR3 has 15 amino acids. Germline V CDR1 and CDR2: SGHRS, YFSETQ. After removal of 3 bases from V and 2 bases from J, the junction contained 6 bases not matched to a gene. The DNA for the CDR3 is TGCGCCAGCAGCTGGGGGACAGGGCTTCCCTACGAGCAGTACGTC. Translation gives CASSWGTGLPYEQYV.

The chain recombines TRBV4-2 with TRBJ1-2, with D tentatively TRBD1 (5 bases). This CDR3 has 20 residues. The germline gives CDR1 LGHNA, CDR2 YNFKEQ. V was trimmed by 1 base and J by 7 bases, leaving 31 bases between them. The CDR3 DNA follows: TGTGCCAGCAGCCAAGCCTCGGGTAGGGGTGGGGTAAGGGAGGGCCTTGGCTACACCTTC. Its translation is CASSQASGRGGVREGLGYTF.

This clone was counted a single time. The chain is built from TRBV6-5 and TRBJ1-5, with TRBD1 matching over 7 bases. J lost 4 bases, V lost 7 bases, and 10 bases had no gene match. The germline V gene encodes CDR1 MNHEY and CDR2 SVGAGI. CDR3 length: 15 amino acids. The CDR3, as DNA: TGTGCCAGCAAAGGGACAGCTACTTTAAATCAGCCCCAGCATTTT. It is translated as CASKGTATLNQPQHF.

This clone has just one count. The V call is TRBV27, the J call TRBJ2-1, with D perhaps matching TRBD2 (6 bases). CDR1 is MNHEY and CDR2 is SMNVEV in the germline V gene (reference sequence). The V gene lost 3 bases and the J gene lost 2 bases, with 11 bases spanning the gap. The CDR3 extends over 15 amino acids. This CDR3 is CASSFGDSTYNEQFF. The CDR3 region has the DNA TGTGCCAGCAGTTTCGGGGACTCTACCTACAATGAGCAGTTCTTC.

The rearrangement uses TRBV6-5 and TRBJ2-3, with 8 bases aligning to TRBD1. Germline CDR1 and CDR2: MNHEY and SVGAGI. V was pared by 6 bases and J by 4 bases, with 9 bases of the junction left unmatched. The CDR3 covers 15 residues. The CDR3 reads CASSVGQGGPDTQYF. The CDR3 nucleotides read TGTGCCAGCAGCGTAGGACAGGGAGGCCCAGATACGCAGTATTTT.

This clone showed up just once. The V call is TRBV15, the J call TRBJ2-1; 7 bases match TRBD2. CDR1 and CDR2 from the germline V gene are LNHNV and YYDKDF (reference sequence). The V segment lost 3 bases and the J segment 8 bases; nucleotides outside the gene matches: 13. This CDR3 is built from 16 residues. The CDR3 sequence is CATSSTGGTTMHEQFF. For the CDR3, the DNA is TGTGCCACCAGCAGTACGGGCGGGACTACTATGCATGAGCAGTTCTTC.

The CDR3 is CASSVGLEEDTQYF. The DNA for the CDR3 is TGTGCCAGCAGCGTCGGACTAGAAGAAGATACGCAGTATTTT. This chain connects TRBV9 to TRBJ2-3; 7 bases map to TRBD2. The CDR3 covers 14 residues. CDR1 is SGDLS, CDR2 YYNGEE, per germline. J was trimmed by 5 bases and V by 2 bases; bases with no gene match: 5.

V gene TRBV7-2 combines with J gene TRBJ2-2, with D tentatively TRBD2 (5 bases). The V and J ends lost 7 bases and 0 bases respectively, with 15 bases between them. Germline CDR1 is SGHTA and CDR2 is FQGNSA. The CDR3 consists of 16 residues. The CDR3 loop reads CASTLRGASNTGELFF. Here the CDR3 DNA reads TGTGCCAGCACGCTACGGGGTGCATCGAACACCGGGGAGCTGTTTTTT.

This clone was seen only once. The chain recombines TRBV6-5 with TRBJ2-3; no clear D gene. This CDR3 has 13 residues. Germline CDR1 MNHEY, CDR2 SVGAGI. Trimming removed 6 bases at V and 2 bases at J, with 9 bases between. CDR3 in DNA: TGTGCCAGCAGGACCTACTACACAGATACGCAGTATTTT. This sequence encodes CASRTYYTDTQYF.

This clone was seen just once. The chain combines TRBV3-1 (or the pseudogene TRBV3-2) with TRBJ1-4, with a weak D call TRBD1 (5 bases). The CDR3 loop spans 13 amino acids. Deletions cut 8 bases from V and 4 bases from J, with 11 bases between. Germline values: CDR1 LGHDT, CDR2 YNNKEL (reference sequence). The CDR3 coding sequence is TGTGCCAGCGGGGGGGGTGGTAATGAAAAACTGTTTTTT. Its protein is CASGGGGNEKLFF.